The T cell receptor beta chain under discussion was sequenced for a study of regulatory T cells in long-lasting Graves disease. Whole-study results and caveats: Persistent patients shared 2,500 to 3,000 public clonotypes among themselves. Newly diagnosed patients shared fewer, at around 970. Lower TCR diversity characterized persistent Graves' patients relative to newly diagnosed patients.

Time point described: persistent/refractory GD, antithyroid drugs over 5 years with positive TRAb. The TCR library was prepared using RNA isolated from PBMCs. Of note for this clonotype: Its specificity is not known.

According to the study, TCR beta libraries were built with iRepertoire HTBI primers and CDR3-region Arm-PCR. TCRdb recomputed calls from the multiplex PCR reads with MiXCR, one row per CDR3 protein. The repertoire consists of 430,000 or so distinct CDR3 sequences, with around 20% occurring once and the leading ten covering over 11%. The sequence came from a female donor with Graves disease. The specimen comprised peripheral blood mononuclear cells (PBMCs), sampled when the disease was refractory, from a patient treated with antithyroid drugs.

The CDR3 sequence: CASSTPDRGVRSPLHF. CDR3 DNA: TGTGCCAGCAGCACACCCGACAGGGGAGTTAGGTCACCCCTCCACTTT. The J gene is TRBJ1-6, the V gene TRBV7-2; 8 positions match TRBD1. The J segment lost 10 bases and the V segment lost 5 bases, leaving 13 bases of the junction unmatched. The germline V gene has CDR1 SGHTA and CDR2 FQGNSA. The CDR3 loop spans 16 amino acids.